Each of the 24 T cell receptor beta chains below was sequenced from the same sample in a study of blood T cell repertoires in COVID-19. TCRdb keeps only in-frame clones here, not all; method: immunoSEQ multiplex PCR. The sample shows roughly 360,000 clones, 85% to 90% of them seen only once. The sample taken for sequencing was PBMCs or T cells enriched from blood (not recorded which). The receptors were gathered from a woman under 40 with acute COVID-19.

The V call is TRBV9, the J call TRBJ1-1, with D possibly TRBD1 on 5 matching bases. The germline CDR1 and CDR2 sequences are SGDLS and YYNGEE. The CDR3 runs to 15 residues. V lost 0 bases and J 3 bases, leaving 12 bases between the germline ends. DNA of the CDR3: TGTGCCAGCAGCGTAGGGGGCTTATGGGACACTGAAGCTTTCTTT. It translates to CASSVGGLWDTEAFF. The whole variable domain, remainder taken from reference TRBV9 and TRBJ1-1, is DSGVTQTPKHLITATGQRVTLRCSPRSGDLSVYWYQQSLDQGLQFLIQYYNGEERAKGNILERFSAQQFPDLHSELNLSSLELGDSALYFCASSVGGLWDTEAFFGQGTRLTVV.

For this clone: At the DNA level, this CDR3 is encoded by other sequences in the same sample as well. The rearrangement uses TRBV18 and TRBJ1-1; no definite D call. Germline V gene data show CDR1 as KGHSH and CDR2 as LQKENI. This CDR3 is built from 14 residues. Trimming shortened V by 0 bases and J by 1 base, and 6 bases separated the two germline ends. The CDR3 loop reads CASSPPSQNTEAFF. The CDR3 coding sequence is TGTGCCAGCTCACCACCTAGTCAGAACACTGAAGCTTTCTTT.

The chain couples TRBV10-1 to TRBJ2-7, with 9 bases lining up with TRBD1. The CDR3 covers 16 residues. Germline V gene sequence: CDR1 WNHNN, CDR2 SYGVQD (reference sequence). Unmatched junction bases numbered 10, after V lost 7 bases and J lost 0 bases. The CDR3 sequence: CASKGQGRISSYEQYF. As DNA, the CDR3 is TGCGCCAGCAAGGGACAGGGTCGGATTAGCTCCTACGAGCAGTACTTC.

This chain links TRBV7-9 with TRBJ2-1; TRBD1 matches at 7 bases. This CDR3 has 15 amino acids. CDR1 and CDR2 (germline): SEHNR, FQNEAQ (reference sequence). J was trimmed by 0 bases and V by 5 bases; bases with no gene match: 4. CDR3 sequence: CASSTGQSSYNEQFF. The CDR3 DNA is TGTGCCAGCAGCACGGGACAGAGCTCCTACAATGAGCAGTTCTTC.

CDR3 sequence: CATSDSADLNTEAFF. In DNA, the CDR3 is TGTGCCACCAGTGATTCGGCAGACTTGAACACTGAAGCTTTCTTT. The chain couples TRBV24-1 to TRBJ1-1; D uncertain. The CDR3 has 15 residues. From germline, CDR1 is KGHDR and CDR2 SFDVKD. Trimming left V 2 bases short and J 0 bases short, with 9 bases between.

This sequence joins TRBV10-3 and TRBJ2-1; 11 nucleotides agree with TRBD2. J was trimmed by 4 bases and V by 8 bases; bases with no gene match: 4. The CDR3 extends over 14 amino acids. Germline-derived CDR1 and CDR2 are ENHRY and SYGVKD. The CDR3 sequence: CAIAWTSGYNEQFF. The CDR3, as DNA: TGTGCCATCGCTTGGACTAGCGGGTACAATGAGCAGTTCTTC.

The gene calls are TRBV2 and TRBJ2-7; no definite D call. Germline CDR1 is SNHLY and CDR2 is FYNNEI. V shed 4 bases and J shed 2 bases, with 9 bases lying between them. The CDR3 has 13 amino acids. The CDR3 here is CASSGYSTYEQYF. The CDR3 bases are TGTGCCAGCAGTGGGTACAGTACCTACGAGCAGTACTTC.

The chain joins TRBV5-1 to TRBJ2-2; 8 bases agree with TRBD2. The CDR3 consists of 14 residues. J gave up 5 bases and V 9 bases, and 9 bases lay outside the gene matches. The germline V gene has CDR1 SGHRS and CDR2 YFSETQ. The CDR3 loop is CATKPLAVTGELFF. Here the CDR3 DNA reads TGCGCCACCAAACCACTAGCGGTAACCGGGGAGCTGTTTTTT.

V usage is TRBV2 and J usage is TRBJ2-2; D is uncertain. Germline V CDR1 and CDR2: SNHLY, FYNNEI. CDR3 length: 12 amino acids. The V end was cut by 6 bases, the J end by 3 bases, with 5 bases between. In DNA, the CDR3 is TGTGCCAGCAGCCTAGACACCGGGGAGCTGTTTTTT. Protein sequence: CASSLDTGELFF.

V usage is TRBV7-8 and J usage is TRBJ2-7; the D is unclear. Germline V gene sequence: CDR1 SGHVS, CDR2 FQNEAQ. CDR3 length: 14 residues. Trimming removed 0 bases from V and 1 base from J, with 7 bases in between. CDR3 nucleotide sequence: TGTGCCAGCAGCTTAGCCCCGGGTTCCTACGAGCAGTACTTC. This sequence encodes CASSLAPGSYEQYF. Filled out from reference TRBV7-8 and TRBJ2-7, the complete variable domain reads GAGVSQSPRYKVAKRGQDVALRCDPISGHVSLFWYQQALGQGPEFLTYFQNEAQLDKSGLPSDRFFAERPEGSVSTLKIQRTQQEDSAVYLCASSLAPGSYEQYFGPGTRLTVT.

V is TRBV14 and J is TRBJ1-3; 7 bases align to TRBD1. The germline gives CDR1 SGHDN, CDR2 FVKESK. This CDR3 spans 19 amino acids. V shed 2 bases, J shed 1 base, and the junction held 14 bases outside the gene matches. DNA for the CDR3: TGTGCCAGCAGCCAAAGGGGAATGGCAGGGGGAGTATCTGGAAACACCATATATTTT. Protein product: CASSQRGMAGGVSGNTIYF.

The V call is TRBV7-9, the J call TRBJ2-3, with unresolved D. The CDR3 is 15 residues long. Germline loops: CDR1 SEHNR, CDR2 FQNEAQ (reference sequence). V lost 2 bases and J 2 bases, leaving 11 bases between the germline ends. CDR3 in amino acids: CASSLLGQDTDTQYF. CDR3 bases: TGTGCCAGCAGCTTACTCGGTCAGGACACAGATACGCAGTATTTT.

V gene TRBV4-1 combines with J gene TRBJ1-6, with a tentative D call TRBD1 (6 bases). This CDR3 contains 15 residues. Trimming took off 0 bases at V and 9 bases at J, with 12 bases between the two ends. The germline gives CDR1 MGHRA, CDR2 YSYEKL. The CDR3: CASSQDPQGSSPLHF. The CDR3 coding sequence is TGCGCCAGCAGCCAAGACCCACAGGGAAGTTCACCCCTCCACTTT.

The J gene is TRBJ2-1, the V gene TRBV27, with TRBD2 matching over 12 bases. CDR1 is MNHEY and CDR2 is SMNVEV in the germline V gene (reference sequence). This CDR3 is 15 amino acids long. V lost 5 bases to trimming and J lost 8 bases; unmatched junction nucleotides: 7. DNA of the CDR3: TGTGCCAGCAGTCTACTAGCGGGGGGCCCCCATGAGCAGTTCTTC. Its protein is CASSLLAGGPHEQFF.

This sequence joins TRBV7-8 and TRBJ1-1, with D possibly being TRBD1 (5 bases). CDR3 length: 15 amino acids. V was cut by 2 bases and J by 5 bases, with 15 bases left in between. CDR1 and CDR2 (germline): SGHVS, FQNEAQ. The DNA for the CDR3 is TGTGCCAGCAGCTTAACTGGGGAGGGGTGGACTGAAGCTTTCTTT. Its translation: CASSLTGEGWTEAFF.

The chain uses TRBV7-2 and TRBJ1-1; D is undetermined. CDR1 SGHTA and CDR2 FQGNSA come from the germline V gene. The CDR3 consists of 15 residues. V lost 1 base and J 5 bases, leaving 14 bases between the germline ends. The CDR3 DNA sequence: TGTGCCAGCAGCTTAGTTGTGGGCGTACGGACTGAAGCTTTCTTT. Amino acid sequence: CASSLVVGVRTEAFF.

This clone was observed many times. The gene calls are TRBV7-3 and TRBJ2-2; 8 positions match TRBD1. Germline loops: CDR1 SGHTA, CDR2 FQGTGA. This CDR3 region has 19 residues. V was clipped by 4 bases and J by 0 bases; unmatched bases: 13. CDR3 in amino acids: CASSSHGQGPTANTGELFF. The CDR3, as DNA: TGTGCCAGCAGCTCCCACGGACAGGGCCCTACCGCGAACACCGGGGAGCTGTTTTTT.

Concerning this clone itself: Relative to the germline gene, one junction end is altered; a read error may explain this. This rearrangement joins TRBV24-1 to TRBJ2-1; D unresolved. In germline, CDR1 is KGHDR, CDR2 SFDVKD. This CDR3 spans 12 amino acids. CDR3 amino acids: CATSDSFNEQFF. The CDR3 coding sequence is TGTGCCACCAGTGATTCCTTCAATGAGCAGTTCTTC.

This clone has more than one count but fewer than ten. The chain links TRBV5-4 to TRBJ1-5; D remains ambiguous. The CDR3 covers 14 residues. Germline CDR1 and CDR2: SGHNT and YYREEE (reference sequence). The ends were cut back, 2 bases at V and 7 bases at J, with 13 bases in the middle. The CDR3 DNA is TGTGCCAGCAGCTTCGAGGGCTGGGCCCAGCCCCAGCATTTT. This translates into CASSFEGWAQPQHF.

V is TRBV12-3 or TRBV12-4 and J is TRBJ1-6; possibly TRBD1 for D (5 bases). Trimming took off 6 bases at V and 9 bases at J, with 12 bases between the two ends. The CDR3 is made up of 13 amino acids. The CDR3 here is CASSPGIGSPLHF. In DNA, the CDR3 is TGTGCCAGCAGCCCAGGGATCGGTTCACCCCTCCACTTT.

This clone was detected once. J is TRBJ1-1 and V is TRBV5-4; the D is unclear. CDR1 and CDR2 (germline): SGHNT, YYREEE (reference sequence). This CDR3 is 14 amino acids long. Trimming stripped 3 bases from V and 11 bases from J, with 20 bases between. The CDR3 region is CASSSNDIPERAFF. CDR3 sequence (DNA): TGTGCCAGCAGCTCGAACGATATCCCCGAACGGGCTTTCTTT.

V gene TRBV2 combines with J gene TRBJ2-7; no reliable D call. Germline V gene data show CDR1 as SNHLY and CDR2 as FYNNEI. Trimming took off 5 bases at V and 3 bases at J, with 8 bases between the two ends. This CDR3 comprises 12 residues. In DNA form, the CDR3 reads TGTGCCAGCAGTTACAGTAGCTACGAGCAGTACTTC. Translating gives CASSYSSYEQYF. Full variable domain (remainder filled in from reference TRBV2 and TRBJ2-7): EPEVTQTPSHQVTQMGQEVILRCVPISNHLYFYWYRQILGQKVEFLVSFYNNEISEKSEIFDDQFSVERPDGSNFTLKIRSTKLEDSAMYFCASSYSSYEQYFGPGTRLTVT.

This clone has more than one count but fewer than ten. V gene TRBV15 combines with J gene TRBJ2-7, with D possibly TRBD1 on 5 matching bases. V was cut by 5 bases and J by 0 bases, with 11 bases left in between. This CDR3 region has 14 residues. The germline gives CDR1 LNHNV, CDR2 YYDKDF (reference sequence). The CDR3, as DNA: TGTGCCACCAGCGAGACAGAAAGCTCCTACGAGCAGTACTTC. Amino acid sequence: CATSETESSYEQYF.

The chain joins TRBV7-9 to TRBJ2-7; D may be TRBD1 (6 bases). Trimming took off 5 bases at V and 3 bases at J, with 17 bases between the two ends. In germline, CDR1 is SEHNR, CDR2 FQNEAQ (reference sequence). The CDR3 is made up of 15 amino acids. CDR3 in amino acids: CASSTGTPLNYEQYF. DNA of the CDR3: TGTGCCAGCAGCACAGGGACACCATTAAACTACGAGCAGTACTTC.